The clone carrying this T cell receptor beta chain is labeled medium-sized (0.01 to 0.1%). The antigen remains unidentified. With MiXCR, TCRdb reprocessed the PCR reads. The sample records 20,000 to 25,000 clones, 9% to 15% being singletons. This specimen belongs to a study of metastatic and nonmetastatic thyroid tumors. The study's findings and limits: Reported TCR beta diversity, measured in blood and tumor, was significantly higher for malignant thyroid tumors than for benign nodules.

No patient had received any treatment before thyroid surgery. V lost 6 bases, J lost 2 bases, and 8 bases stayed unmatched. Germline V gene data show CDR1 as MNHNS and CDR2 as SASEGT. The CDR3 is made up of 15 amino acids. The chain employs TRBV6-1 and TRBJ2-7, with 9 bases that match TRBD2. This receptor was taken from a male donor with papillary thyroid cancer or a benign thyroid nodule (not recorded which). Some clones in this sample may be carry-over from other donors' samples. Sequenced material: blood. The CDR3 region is CASSRLAEGTYEQYF. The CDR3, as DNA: TGTGCCAGCAGCAGACTAGCGGAAGGGACCTACGAGCAGTACTTC.